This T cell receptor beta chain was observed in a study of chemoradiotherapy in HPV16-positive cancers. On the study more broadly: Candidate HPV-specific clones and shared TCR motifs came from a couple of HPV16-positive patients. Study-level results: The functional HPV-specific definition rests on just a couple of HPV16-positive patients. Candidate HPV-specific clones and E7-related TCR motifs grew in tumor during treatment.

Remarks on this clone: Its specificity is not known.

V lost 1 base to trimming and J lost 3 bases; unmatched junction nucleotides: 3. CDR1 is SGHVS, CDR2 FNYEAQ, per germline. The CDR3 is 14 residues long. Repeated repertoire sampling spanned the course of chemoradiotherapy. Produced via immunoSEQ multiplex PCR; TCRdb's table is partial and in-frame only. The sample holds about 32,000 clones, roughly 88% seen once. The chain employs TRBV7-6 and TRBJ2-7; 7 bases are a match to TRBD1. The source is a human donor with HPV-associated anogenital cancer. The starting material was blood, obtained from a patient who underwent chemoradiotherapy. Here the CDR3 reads CASSLEQGNYEQYF. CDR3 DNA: TGTGCCAGCAGCTTAGAACAGGGGAACTACGAGCAGTACTTC.